This section outlines one T cell receptor (beta chain) sequence together with its context. The sample belongs to a study of blood T cell repertoires in COVID-19. Study as a whole: The United States, Italy and Spain were the sources of the acute and convalescent COVID-19 samples. Sample material is recorded as cDNA or gDNA derived from T cells, B-cell-depleted T cells, or PBMCs.

With 4 bases clipped from V and 7 bases from J, the junction kept 6 bases outside the gene matches. The CDR3 runs 15 residues. CDR1 PRHDT and CDR2 FYEKMQ come from the germline V gene (reference sequence). Seattle patients were enrolled during active infection and followed longitudinally. Source study methods: Nucleated cell number was recorded as an estimate derived from reference gene primer amplification. Only in-frame clones appear in the TCRdb table, and some are missing; sequencing was by immunoSEQ multiplex PCR. For V, J and clone size, that table is used; D and trimming come from the DNA. The sample contains 130,000 or so clones, roughly 80% of which appear only once.

This receptor was obtained from a woman in her sixties or seventies with COVID-19, enrolled during active disease. Material: peripheral blood. The chain links TRBV13 to TRBJ2-6; 8 nucleotides match TRBD1. The CDR3 reads CASSSGTGGANVLTF. The CDR3 DNA follows: TGTGCCAGCAGCTCAGGGACAGGTGGTGCCAACGTCCTGACTTTC.